This entry lists 20 T cell receptor beta chains sequenced from one sample in a study of regulatory T cells in long-lasting Graves disease. To make TCR beta libraries, researchers used iRepertoire HTBI primers and Arm-PCR of CDR3 regions. TCRdb reprocessed the multiplex PCR reads with MiXCR, giving one entry per CDR3 protein. Of around 450,000 distinct CDR3 sequences in the sample, approximately 21% were seen once. As for time point: persistent/refractory GD, antithyroid drugs over 5 years with positive TRAb. The TCR library was made from RNA that had been extracted from PBMCs in TRIzol. Sequenced material: peripheral blood mononuclear cells (PBMCs), taken when the disease was refractory, from a patient treated with antithyroid drugs. The receptors stem from a female donor with Graves disease.

Of note for this clonotype: With a much larger clone just one base away, this may be a read error. Because the CDR3 is missing its conserved closing phenylalanine or tryptophan, this is likely a read error. This chain uses TRBV2 with TRBJ2-5; D ambiguous. The CDR3 runs 14 residues. Germline V CDR1 and CDR2: SNHLY, FYNNEI. Trimming took 5 bases from V and 5 from J, leaving 15 bases between them. The chain's CDR3 is CASSPDSNDETQYS. CDR3 DNA sequence: TGTGCCAGCAGTCCCGACTCTAACGACGAGACCCAGTACTCC.

The sample holds many counts of this clonotype. The chain carries TRBV11-3 and TRBJ2-5; D is ambiguous. This CDR3 has 14 residues. Trimming removed 1 base from V and 1 base from J, with 7 bases in between. CDR1 is SGHNT and CDR2 is YENEEA in the germline V gene. The CDR3 is CASSLGWSQETQYF. In DNA form, the CDR3 reads TGTGCCAGCAGCTTAGGATGGTCCCAAGAGACCCAGTACTTC.

This clonotype was counted a few times. The junction departs from the called germline gene at one end, perhaps through a read error. V gene TRBV7-2 combines with J gene TRBJ1-2, with no clear D. Germline lookup yields CDR1 SGHTA and CDR2 FQGNSA. The CDR3 covers 14 residues. CDR3 bases: TGTGCCAGCAGCTCTAACCAAGTCCGCTATGGCTGCACCTTC. It specifies CASSSNQVRYGCTF.

The chain is built from TRBV19 and TRBJ1-5; D is possibly TRBD1 (6 bases). The CDR3 totals 17 residues. Per the germline V gene, CDR1 is LNHDA and CDR2 is SQIVND (reference sequence). Trimming left V 5 bases short and J 0 bases short, with 17 bases between. The CDR3 region is CASSRNRVGNSNQPQHF. CDR3 in DNA: TGTGCCAGTAGTCGGAACAGGGTCGGCAATAGCAATCAGCCCCAGCATTTT.

V and J are TRBV20-1 and TRBJ2-5; 8 nucleotides line up with TRBD1. Losses at the gene ends were 5 bases for V and 0 bases for J; bases not matched to a gene: 2. CDR1 is DFQATT, CDR2 SNEGSKA, per germline (reference sequence). The CDR3 length is 13 residues. CDR3: CSAQGANQETQYF. CDR3 coding DNA: TGCAGTGCTCAGGGGGCTAACCAAGAGACCCAGTACTTC.

The CDR3: CASSPSGGRAGELFF. The DNA of the CDR3 is TGTGCCAGCAGCCCGAGCGGTGGGAGGGCCGGGGAGCTGTTTTTT. The gene calls are TRBV7-3 and TRBJ2-2; 7 nucleotides match TRBD2. CDR1 is SGHTA and CDR2 is FQGTGA in the germline V gene. The CDR3 length is 15 residues. Trimming cost V 5 bases and J 6 bases; bases outside gene matches: 9. The entire variable domain, with the rest obtained from reference TRBV7-3 and TRBJ2-2, is as follows: GAGVSQTPSNKVTEKGKYVELRCDPISGHTALYWYRQSLGQGPEFLIYFQGTGAADDSGLPNDRFFAVRPEGSVSTLKIQRTERGDSAVYLCASSPSGGRAGELFFGEGSRLTVL.

This clonotype was detected ten times or more. V and J are TRBV7-9 and TRBJ2-5, with a possible D match to TRBD2 (6 bases). V was cut by 4 bases and J by 3 bases, with 18 bases left in between. The CDR3 has 16 residues. Looked up from germline, CDR1 is SEHNR and CDR2 is FQNEAQ (reference sequence). The CDR3 sequence is CASSSRRDRWEETQYF. The CDR3, as DNA: TGTGCCAGCAGCTCTCGGCGGGATAGATGGGAAGAGACCCAGTACTTC.

This clonotype was found a few times. The V gene is TRBV27, the J gene TRBJ1-1; 11 bases match TRBD1. Germline V gives CDR1 MNHEY, CDR2 SMNVEV (reference sequence). V was pared by 5 bases and J by 5 bases, with 7 bases of the junction left unmatched. The CDR3 has 15 residues. CDR3 loop: CASSPWTGGKTEAFF. The CDR3 DNA follows: TGTGCCAGCAGTCCGTGGACAGGGGGCAAAACTGAAGCTTTCTTT.

The chain is built from TRBV7-9 and TRBJ2-5; 9 bases line up with TRBD1. Germline CDR1 reads SEHNR; CDR2 reads FQNEAQ (reference sequence). Germline trimming cut 5 bases from V and 5 bases from J; bases unmatched to any gene: 9. The CDR3 is made up of 15 amino acids. CDR3 region: CASSNGTGPRETQYF. Written as DNA, the CDR3 is TGTGCCAGCAGCAATGGGACAGGGCCTCGGGAGACCCAGTACTTC.

In its sample, this clonotype was seen a few times. The chain uses TRBV6-1 and TRBJ1-5; 8 bases agree with TRBD1. Germline V gene data show CDR1 as MNHNS and CDR2 as SASEGT. J was trimmed by 7 bases and V by 5 bases; bases with no gene match: 7. The CDR3 extends over 14 amino acids. CDR3 DNA sequence: TGTGCCAGCAGTCCCCAGGGGGCTTGGCAGCCCCAGCATTTT. The encoded protein is CASSPQGAWQPQHF.

This clonotype was counted between two and nine times. V usage is TRBV11-1 and J usage is TRBJ2-1; 7 nucleotides align to TRBD2. Germline CDR1 SGHAT, CDR2 FQDESV (reference sequence). Germline trimming cut 5 bases from V and 4 bases from J; bases unmatched to any gene: 20. The CDR3 covers 19 residues. CDR3 sequence (DNA): TGTGCCAGCAGCAGGAATATTTTAGCGGGCCTCCTTATTTACAATGAGCAGTTCTTC. It is translated as CASSRNILAGLLIYNEQFF.

This clonotype was seen ten or more times. This chain's CDR3 is CASSQVGQPQHF. The CDR3 DNA follows: TGTGCCAGCAGCCAAGTAGGTCAGCCCCAGCATTTT. The genes are TRBV3-1 and TRBJ1-5; D remains ambiguous. The CDR3 sequence is 12 residues long. V was pared by 1 base and J by 6 bases, with 4 bases between. The V gene's germline CDR1 is LGHDT and CDR2 YNNKEL (reference sequence).

This chain links TRBV5-6 with TRBJ1-2; 11 positions agree with TRBD1. The trim removed 4 bases at V and 6 bases at J, leaving 14 bases unmatched. Germline values: CDR1 SGHDT, CDR2 YYEEEE. The CDR3 length is 17 residues. Here the CDR3 reads CASSPPDRGQYFHGYTF. The DNA of the CDR3 is TGTGCCAGCAGCCCCCCGGACAGGGGGCAATATTTCCATGGCTACACCTTC.

The CDR3 spells CASSWVRNLGFHSDGYTF. The CDR3, as DNA: TGTGCCAGTAGTTGGGTGAGGAACCTTGGGTTTCATTCTGATGGCTACACCTTC. The V gene is TRBV19, the J gene TRBJ1-2; D remains unclear. The CDR3 loop spans 18 amino acids. Germline assignment: CDR1 LNHDA and CDR2 SQIVND (reference sequence). V was shortened by 5 bases and J by 6 bases, with 28 bases between the two germline ends.

The rearrangement uses TRBV3-1 and TRBJ2-5, with 9 positions matching TRBD1. J gave up 4 bases and V 2 bases, and 5 bases lay outside the gene matches. The CDR3 consists of 15 residues. CDR1 and CDR2 from the germline V gene are LGHDT and YNNKEL (reference sequence). CDR3 nucleotides: TGTGCCAGCAGCCAAAGCCGGACAGGGGTAGAGACCCAGTACTTC. This sequence encodes CASSQSRTGVETQYF.

The rearrangement joins TRBV12-3 or TRBV12-4 to TRBJ2-2; tentatively, D is TRBD1 (6 bases). V lost 5 bases, J lost 5 bases, and 15 bases lay in between. The CDR3 is 15 residues long. The CDR3 nucleotides are TGTGCCAGCAGTGAGACAGGCCTCGGAACCGGGGAGCTGTTTTTT. This gives the protein CASSETGLGTGELFF.

This clonotype was observed many times. V and J are TRBV5-6 and TRBJ2-7; D is ambiguous. This CDR3 region has 13 residues. CDR1 SGHDT and CDR2 YYEEEE come from the germline V gene. V lost 1 base to trimming and J lost 4 bases, with 9 bases between them. The CDR3: CASSLWKVYEQYF. The CDR3 DNA is TGTGCCAGCAGCTTGTGGAAGGTGTACGAGCAGTACTTC.

This rearrangement joins TRBV7-3 to TRBJ1-3, with 7 bases aligning to TRBD1. CDR3 length: 12 residues. Germline-derived CDR1 and CDR2 are SGHTA and FQGTGA. CDR3 region: CPEGATGNTIYF. In DNA, the CDR3 is TGTCCTGAGGGGGCTACTGGAAACACCATATATTTT.

V gene TRBV7-3 combines with J gene TRBJ2-7, with a weak D call TRBD2 (5 bases). The length of the CDR3 is 13 residues. V lost 3 bases and J 5 bases, leaving 11 bases between the germline ends. CDR1 is SGHTA, CDR2 FQGTGA, per germline. The CDR3 sequence is CASSLGSRDEQYF. CDR3 DNA: TGTGCCAGCAGCTTGGGGAGTCGGGACGAGCAGTACTTC. The full variable domain, with the rest looked up from reference TRBV7-3 and TRBJ2-7, is GAGVSQTPSNKVTEKGKYVELRCDPISGHTALYWYRQSLGQGPEFLIYFQGTGAADDSGLPNDRFFAVRPEGSVSTLKIQRTERGDSAVYLCASSLGSRDEQYFGPGTRLTVT.

In this sample, this clonotype turned up many times. V is TRBV3-1 and J is TRBJ1-1, with D maybe TRBD1 (6 bases). The CDR3 is 13 residues long. V lost 1 base, J lost 7 bases, and 10 bases lay in between. CDR1 LGHDT and CDR2 YNNKEL come from the germline V gene (reference sequence). CDR3 nucleotides: TGTGCCAGCAGCCAAGGGGGGCGGAATGAAGCTTTCTTT. Its protein product is CASSQGGRNEAFF.